This T cell receptor (beta chain) was observed in a study of blood T cell repertoires in COVID-19. This CDR3 is 16 amino acids long. Germline values: CDR1 SNHLY, CDR2 FYNNEI. V gave up 3 bases and J gave up 5 bases, with 20 bases separating them. Sequencing used immunoSEQ multiplex PCR; TCRdb keeps in-frame clones, though not all of them. This sample has about 81,000 clones; 88% occur once, and the top ten carry roughly 5%. The clonotype originates from a woman aged 80 or older with acute or convalescent COVID-19. The sample comprised peripheral blood. V gene TRBV2 combines with J gene TRBJ2-7; maybe TRBD1 (5 bases). CDR3 protein: CASSDQLQASGNEQYF. The DNA for the CDR3 is TGTGCCAGCAGTGATCAACTACAGGCCAGTGGCAACGAGCAGTACTTC.